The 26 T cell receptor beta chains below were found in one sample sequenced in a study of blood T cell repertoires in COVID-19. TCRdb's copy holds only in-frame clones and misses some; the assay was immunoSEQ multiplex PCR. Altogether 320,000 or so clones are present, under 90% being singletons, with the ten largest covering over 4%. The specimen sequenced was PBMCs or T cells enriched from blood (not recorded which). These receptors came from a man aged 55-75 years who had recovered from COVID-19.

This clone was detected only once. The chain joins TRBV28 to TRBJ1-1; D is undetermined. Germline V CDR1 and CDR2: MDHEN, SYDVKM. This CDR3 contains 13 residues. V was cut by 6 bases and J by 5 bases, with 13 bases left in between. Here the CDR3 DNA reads TGTGCCAGCAGCTCTCACGCGGGGACTGAAGCTTTCTTT. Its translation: CASSSHAGTEAFF. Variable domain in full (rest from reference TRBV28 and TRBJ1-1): DVKVTQSSRYLVKRTGEKVFLECVQDMDHENMFWYRQDPGLGLRLIYFSYDVKMKEKGDIPEGYSVSREKKERFSLILESASTNQTSMYLCASSSHAGTEAFFGQGTRLTVV.

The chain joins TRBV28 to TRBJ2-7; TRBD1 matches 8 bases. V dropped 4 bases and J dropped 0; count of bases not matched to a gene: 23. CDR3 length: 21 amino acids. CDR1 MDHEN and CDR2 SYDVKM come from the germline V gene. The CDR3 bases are TGTGCCAGCAGTTCCTGGACAGGGAACACGAAGCGTCAACAGAGCTCCTACGAGCAGTACTTC. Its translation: CASSSWTGNTKRQQSSYEQYF.

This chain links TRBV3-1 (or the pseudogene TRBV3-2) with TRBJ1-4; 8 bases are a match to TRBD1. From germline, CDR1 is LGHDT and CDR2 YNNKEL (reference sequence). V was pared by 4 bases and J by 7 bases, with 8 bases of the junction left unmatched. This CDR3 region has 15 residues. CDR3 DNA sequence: TGTGCCAGCAGCCGCAAACAGGGGGGGAGTGAAAAACTGTTTTTT. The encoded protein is CASSRKQGGSEKLFF.

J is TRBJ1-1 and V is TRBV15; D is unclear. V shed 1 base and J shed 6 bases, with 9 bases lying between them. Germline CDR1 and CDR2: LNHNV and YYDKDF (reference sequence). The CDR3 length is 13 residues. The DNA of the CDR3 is TGTGCCACCAGCAGAGCTGGGCGCTCTGAAGCTTTCTTT. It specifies CATSRAGRSEAFF.

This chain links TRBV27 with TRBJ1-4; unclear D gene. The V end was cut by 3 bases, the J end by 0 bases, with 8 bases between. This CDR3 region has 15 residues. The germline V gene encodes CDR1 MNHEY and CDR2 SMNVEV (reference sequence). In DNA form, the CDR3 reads TGTGCCAGCAGTTTCGGGAGAACAACTAATGAAAAACTGTTTTTT. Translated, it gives CASSFGRTTNEKLFF.

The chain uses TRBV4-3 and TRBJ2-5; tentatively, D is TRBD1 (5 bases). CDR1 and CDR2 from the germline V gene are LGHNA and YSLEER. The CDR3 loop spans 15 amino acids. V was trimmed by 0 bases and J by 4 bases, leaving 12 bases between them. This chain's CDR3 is CASSQDSQGTETQYF. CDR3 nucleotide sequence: TGCGCCAGCAGCCAAGACTCCCAGGGAACAGAGACCCAGTACTTC.

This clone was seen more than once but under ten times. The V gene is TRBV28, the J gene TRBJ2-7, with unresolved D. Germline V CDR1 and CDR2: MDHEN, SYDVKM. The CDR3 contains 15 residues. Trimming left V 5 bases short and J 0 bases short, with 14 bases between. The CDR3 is CASSGWASFSYEQYF. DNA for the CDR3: TGTGCCAGCAGTGGGTGGGCGTCCTTCTCCTACGAGCAGTACTTC.

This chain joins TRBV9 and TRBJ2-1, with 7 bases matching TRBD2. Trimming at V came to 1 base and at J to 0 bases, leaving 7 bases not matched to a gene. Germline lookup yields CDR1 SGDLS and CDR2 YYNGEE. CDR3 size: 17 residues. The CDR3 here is CASSVLSGARSYNEQFF. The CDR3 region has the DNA TGTGCCAGCAGCGTATTGAGCGGGGCCCGCTCCTACAATGAGCAGTTCTTC.

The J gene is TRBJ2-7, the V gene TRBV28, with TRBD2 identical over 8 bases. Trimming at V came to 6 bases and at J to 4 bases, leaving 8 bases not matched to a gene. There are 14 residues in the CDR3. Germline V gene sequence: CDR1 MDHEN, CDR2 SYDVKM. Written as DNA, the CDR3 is TGTGCCAGCAGAGAACTAGCGGAGACGTACGAGCAGTACTTC. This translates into CASRELAETYEQYF.

The CDR3 reads CASSWEADTQYF. CDR3 sequence (DNA): TGTGCCAGCAGCTGGGAGGCGGATACGCAGTATTTT. V is TRBV12-1 and J is TRBJ2-3; TRBD2, the D gene given by the table, was not confirmed from the DNA. TRBV12-1 is shown as a pseudogene. This CDR3 contains 12 residues.

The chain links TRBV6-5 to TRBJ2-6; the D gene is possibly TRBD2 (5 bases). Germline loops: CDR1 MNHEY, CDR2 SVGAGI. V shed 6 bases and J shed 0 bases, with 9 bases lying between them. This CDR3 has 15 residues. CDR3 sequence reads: CASSWTDSGANVLTF. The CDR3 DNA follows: TGTGCCAGCAGCTGGACTGACTCTGGGGCCAACGTCCTGACTTTC.

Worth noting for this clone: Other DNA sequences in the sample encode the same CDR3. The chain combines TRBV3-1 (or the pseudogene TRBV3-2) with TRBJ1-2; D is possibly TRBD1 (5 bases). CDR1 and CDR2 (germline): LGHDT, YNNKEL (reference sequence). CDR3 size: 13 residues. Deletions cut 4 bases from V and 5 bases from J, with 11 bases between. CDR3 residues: CASSLEGPYGYTF. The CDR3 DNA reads TGTGCCAGCAGCCTGGAGGGGCCGTATGGCTACACCTTC.

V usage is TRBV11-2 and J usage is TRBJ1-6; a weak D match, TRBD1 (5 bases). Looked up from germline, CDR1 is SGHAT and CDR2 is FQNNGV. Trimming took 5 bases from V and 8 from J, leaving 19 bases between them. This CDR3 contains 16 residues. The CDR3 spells CASSPQTGGGDSPLHF. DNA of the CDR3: TGTGCCAGCAGCCCCCAGACGGGGGGAGGGGATTCACCCCTCCACTTT.

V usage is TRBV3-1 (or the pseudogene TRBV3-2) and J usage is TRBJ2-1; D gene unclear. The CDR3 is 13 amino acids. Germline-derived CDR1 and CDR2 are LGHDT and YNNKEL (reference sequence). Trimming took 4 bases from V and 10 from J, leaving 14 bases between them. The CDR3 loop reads CASSLSRQGEQFF. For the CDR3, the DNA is TGTGCCAGCAGCCTCTCTAGGCAAGGCGAGCAGTTCTTC.

The CDR3 protein is CASSLGGAIYEQFF. CDR3 nucleotides: TGTGCCAGCAGCTTGGGGGGAGCAATCTATGAGCAGTTCTTC. The chain employs TRBV5-8 and TRBJ2-1; D perhaps matches TRBD2 (5 bases). This CDR3 spans 14 amino acids. Germline V gene sequence: CDR1 SGHTS, CDR2 YDEGEE. Trimming stripped 0 bases from V and 8 bases from J, with 12 bases between.

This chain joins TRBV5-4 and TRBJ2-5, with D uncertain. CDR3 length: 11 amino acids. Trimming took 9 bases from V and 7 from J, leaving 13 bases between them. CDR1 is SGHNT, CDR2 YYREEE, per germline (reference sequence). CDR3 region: CAIRPGPTQYF. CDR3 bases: TGTGCCATTAGGCCAGGTCCGACCCAGTACTTC.

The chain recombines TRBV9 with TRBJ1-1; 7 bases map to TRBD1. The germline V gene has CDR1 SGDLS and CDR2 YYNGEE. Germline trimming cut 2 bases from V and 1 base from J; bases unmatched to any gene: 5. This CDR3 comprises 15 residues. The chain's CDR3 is CASSVTGTENTEAFF. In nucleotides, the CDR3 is TGTGCCAGCAGCGTTACCGGGACAGAGAACACTGAAGCTTTCTTT.

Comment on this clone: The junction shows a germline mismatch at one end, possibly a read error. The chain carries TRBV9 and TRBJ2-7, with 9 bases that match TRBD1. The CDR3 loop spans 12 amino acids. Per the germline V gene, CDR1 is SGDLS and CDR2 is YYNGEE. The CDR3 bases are TGTGCCAGCAGCGCACGGGACAGGGATTATTCTTTC. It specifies CASSARDRDYSF.

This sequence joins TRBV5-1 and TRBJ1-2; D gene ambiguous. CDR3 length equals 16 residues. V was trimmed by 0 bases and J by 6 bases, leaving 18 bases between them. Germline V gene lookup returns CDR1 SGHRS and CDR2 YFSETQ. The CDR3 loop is CASSLAGPGSTHGYTF. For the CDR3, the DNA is TGCGCCAGCAGCTTGGCCGGTCCGGGAAGTACACATGGCTACACCTTC.

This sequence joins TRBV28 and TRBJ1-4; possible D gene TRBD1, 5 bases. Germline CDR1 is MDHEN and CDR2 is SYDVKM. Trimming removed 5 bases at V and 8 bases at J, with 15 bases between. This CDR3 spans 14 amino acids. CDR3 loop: CASSTRPWTEKLFF. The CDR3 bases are TGTGCCAGCAGTACCAGACCCTGGACAGAAAAACTGTTTTTT.

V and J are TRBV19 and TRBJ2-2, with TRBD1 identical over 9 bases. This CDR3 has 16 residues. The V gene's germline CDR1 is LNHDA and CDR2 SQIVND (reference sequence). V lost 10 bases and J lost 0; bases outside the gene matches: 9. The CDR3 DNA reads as TGTGCCACCCCGACCGGGACAGGGACGAACACCGGGGAGCTGTTTTTT. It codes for CATPTGTGTNTGELFF.

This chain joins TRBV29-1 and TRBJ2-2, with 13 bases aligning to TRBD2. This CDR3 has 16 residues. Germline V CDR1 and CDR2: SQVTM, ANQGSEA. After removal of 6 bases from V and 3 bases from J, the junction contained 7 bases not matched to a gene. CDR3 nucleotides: TGCAGCGTCCTACTAGCGGGAGGGCCCGACACCGGGGAGCTGTTTTTT. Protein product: CSVLLAGGPDTGELFF.

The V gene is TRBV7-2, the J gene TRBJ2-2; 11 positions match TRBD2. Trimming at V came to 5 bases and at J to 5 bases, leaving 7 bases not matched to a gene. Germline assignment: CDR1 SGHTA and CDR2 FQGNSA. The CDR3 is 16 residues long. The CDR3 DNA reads TGTGCCAGCAGCGACACTAGCGGGAGACGTACCGGGGAGCTGTTTTTT. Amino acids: CASSDTSGRRTGELFF.

The CDR3, as DNA: TGCGCCAGCAGCTTGATGACCGGGACTAGCGGGAAACGCACAGATACGCAGTATTTT. Amino acids: CASSLMTGTSGKRTDTQYF. The chain carries TRBV5-1 and TRBJ2-3, with TRBD2 matching over 13 bases. The CDR3 has 19 amino acids. The germline V gene encodes CDR1 SGHRS and CDR2 YFSETQ. The ends lost 1 base at V and 1 base at J; junction bases unmatched: 9.

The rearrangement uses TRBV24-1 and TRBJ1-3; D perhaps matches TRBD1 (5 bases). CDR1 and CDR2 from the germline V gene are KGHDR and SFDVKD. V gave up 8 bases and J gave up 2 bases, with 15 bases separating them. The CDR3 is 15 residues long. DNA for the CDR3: TGTGCCACCATGCTGCGGGGGGGTCCTGGAAACACCATATATTTT. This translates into CATMLRGGPGNTIYF.

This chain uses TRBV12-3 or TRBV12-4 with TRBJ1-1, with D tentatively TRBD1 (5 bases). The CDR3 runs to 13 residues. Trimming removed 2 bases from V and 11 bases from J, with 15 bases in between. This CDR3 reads CASSLMQGRWAFF. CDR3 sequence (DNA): TGTGCCAGCAGTTTAATGCAGGGAAGGTGGGCTTTCTTT.